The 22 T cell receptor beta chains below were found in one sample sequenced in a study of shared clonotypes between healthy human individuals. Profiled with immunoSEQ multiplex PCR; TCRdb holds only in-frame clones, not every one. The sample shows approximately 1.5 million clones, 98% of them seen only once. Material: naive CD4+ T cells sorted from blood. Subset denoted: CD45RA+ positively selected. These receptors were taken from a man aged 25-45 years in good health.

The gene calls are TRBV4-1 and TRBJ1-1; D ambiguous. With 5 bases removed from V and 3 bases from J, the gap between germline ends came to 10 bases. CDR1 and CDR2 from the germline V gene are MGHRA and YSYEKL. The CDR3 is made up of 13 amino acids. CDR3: CASSTILDTEAFF. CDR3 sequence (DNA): TGCGCCAGCAGCACAATCCTCGACACTGAAGCTTTCTTT.

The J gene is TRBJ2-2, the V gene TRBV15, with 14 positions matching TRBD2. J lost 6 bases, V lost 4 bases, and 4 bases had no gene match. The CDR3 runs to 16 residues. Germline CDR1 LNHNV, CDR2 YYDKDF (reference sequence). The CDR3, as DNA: TGTGCCACCAGCAAAGGACTAGCGGGAGGATCCGGGGAGCTGTTTTTT. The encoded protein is CATSKGLAGGSGELFF.

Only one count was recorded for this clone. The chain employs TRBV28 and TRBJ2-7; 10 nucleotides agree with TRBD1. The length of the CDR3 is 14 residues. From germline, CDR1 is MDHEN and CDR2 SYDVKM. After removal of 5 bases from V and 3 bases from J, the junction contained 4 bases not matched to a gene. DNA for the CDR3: TGTGCCAGCAGTCCCGGACAGGGGGACTACGAGCAGTACTTC. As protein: CASSPGQGDYEQYF.

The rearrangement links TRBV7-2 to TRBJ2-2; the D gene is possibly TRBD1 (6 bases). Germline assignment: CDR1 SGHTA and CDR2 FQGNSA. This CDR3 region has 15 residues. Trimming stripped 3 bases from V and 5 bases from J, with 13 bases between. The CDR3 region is CASSFKGGGTGELFF. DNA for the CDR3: TGTGCCAGCAGCTTCAAAGGGGGTGGAACCGGGGAGCTGTTTTTT.

In nucleotides, the CDR3 is TGTGCCAGTACCCCAGTGGGACTAGTCACAGATACGCAGTATTTT. Protein: CASTPVGLVTDTQYF. The rearrangement joins TRBV19 to TRBJ2-3, with 8 bases identical to TRBD2. Per germline, CDR1 LNHDA and CDR2 SQIVND (reference sequence). The CDR3 is made up of 15 amino acids. V was clipped by 7 bases and J by 2 bases; unmatched bases: 8.

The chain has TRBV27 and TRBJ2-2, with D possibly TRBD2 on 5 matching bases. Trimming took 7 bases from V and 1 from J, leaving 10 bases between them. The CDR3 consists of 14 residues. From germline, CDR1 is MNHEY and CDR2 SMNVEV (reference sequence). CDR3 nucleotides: TGTGCCAGCAAAGAGGACTGGAACACCGGGGAGCTGTTTTTT. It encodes CASKEDWNTGELFF.

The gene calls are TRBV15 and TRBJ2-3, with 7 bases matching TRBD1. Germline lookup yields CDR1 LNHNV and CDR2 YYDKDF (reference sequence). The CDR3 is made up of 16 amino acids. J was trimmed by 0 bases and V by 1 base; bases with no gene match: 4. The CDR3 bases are TGTGCCACCAGCAGAGGACAGGGCGCTAGCACAGATACGCAGTATTTT. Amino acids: CATSRGQGASTDTQYF.

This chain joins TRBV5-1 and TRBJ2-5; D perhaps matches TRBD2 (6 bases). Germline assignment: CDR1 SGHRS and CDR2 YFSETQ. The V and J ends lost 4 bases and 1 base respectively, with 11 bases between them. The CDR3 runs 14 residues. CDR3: CASSLGLFQETQYF. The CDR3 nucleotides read TGCGCCAGCAGCCTGGGACTGTTCCAAGAGACCCAGTACTTC.

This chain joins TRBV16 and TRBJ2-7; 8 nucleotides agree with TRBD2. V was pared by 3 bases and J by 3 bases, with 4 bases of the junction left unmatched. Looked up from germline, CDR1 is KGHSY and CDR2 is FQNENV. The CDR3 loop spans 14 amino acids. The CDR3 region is CASSQFRGGYEQYF. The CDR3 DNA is TGTGCCAGCAGCCAGTTCCGGGGGGGCTACGAGCAGTACTTC.

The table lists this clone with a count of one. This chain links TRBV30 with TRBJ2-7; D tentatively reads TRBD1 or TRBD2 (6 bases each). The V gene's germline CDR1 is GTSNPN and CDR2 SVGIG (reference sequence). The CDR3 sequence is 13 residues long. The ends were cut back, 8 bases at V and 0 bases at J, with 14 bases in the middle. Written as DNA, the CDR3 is TGTGCCCTGGGCGGGACATTCTCCTACGAGCAGTACTTC. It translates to CALGGTFSYEQYF.

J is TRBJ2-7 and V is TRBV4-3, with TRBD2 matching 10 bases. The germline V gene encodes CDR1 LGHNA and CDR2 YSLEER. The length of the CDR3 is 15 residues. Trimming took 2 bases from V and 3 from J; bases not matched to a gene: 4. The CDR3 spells CASSQSGTSDYEQYF. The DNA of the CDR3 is TGCGCCAGCAGCCAATCCGGGACTAGCGACTACGAGCAGTACTTC.

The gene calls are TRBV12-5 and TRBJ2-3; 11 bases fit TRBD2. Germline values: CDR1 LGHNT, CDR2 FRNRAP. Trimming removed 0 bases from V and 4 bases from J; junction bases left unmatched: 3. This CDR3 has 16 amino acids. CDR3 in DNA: TGTGCTAGTGGTTTGGTAATGGGACTAGCGGCAGATACGCAGTATTTT. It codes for CASGLVMGLAADTQYF.

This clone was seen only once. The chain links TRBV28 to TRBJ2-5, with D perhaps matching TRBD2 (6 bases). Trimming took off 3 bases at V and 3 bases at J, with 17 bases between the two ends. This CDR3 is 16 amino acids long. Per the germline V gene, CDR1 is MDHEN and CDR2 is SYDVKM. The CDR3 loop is CASSLDVSGEKETQYF. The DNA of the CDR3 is TGTGCCAGCAGTTTGGACGTTAGCGGCGAAAAAGAGACCCAGTACTTC.

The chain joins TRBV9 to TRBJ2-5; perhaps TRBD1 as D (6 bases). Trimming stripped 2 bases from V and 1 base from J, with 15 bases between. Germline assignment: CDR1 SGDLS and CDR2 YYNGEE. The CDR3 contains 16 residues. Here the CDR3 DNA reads TGTGCCAGCAGCGTTAGACAGGATATGCGCCAAGAGACCCAGTACTTC. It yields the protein CASSVRQDMRQETQYF.

The CDR3 reads CASSFRDTSYEQYF. CDR3 DNA: TGCGCCAGCAGCTTCCGGGACACATCCTACGAGCAGTACTTC. This sequence joins TRBV4-1 and TRBJ2-7, with a weak D call TRBD1 (6 bases). Trimming stripped 5 bases from V and 1 base from J, with 12 bases between. In germline, CDR1 is MGHRA, CDR2 YSYEKL. CDR3 length: 14 amino acids.

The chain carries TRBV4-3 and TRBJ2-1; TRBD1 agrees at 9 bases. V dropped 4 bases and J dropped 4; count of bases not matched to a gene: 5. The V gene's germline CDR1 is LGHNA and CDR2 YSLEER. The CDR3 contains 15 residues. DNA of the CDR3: TGCGCCAGCAGCCCCGGGACAGGGACATACAATGAGCAGTTCTTC. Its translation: CASSPGTGTYNEQFF.

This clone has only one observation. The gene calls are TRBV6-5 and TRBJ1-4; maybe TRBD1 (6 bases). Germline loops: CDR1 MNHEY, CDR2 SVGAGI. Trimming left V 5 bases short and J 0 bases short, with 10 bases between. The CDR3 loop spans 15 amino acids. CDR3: CASSIRTATNEKLFF. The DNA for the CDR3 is TGTGCCAGCAGTATTAGGACAGCAACTAATGAAAAACTGTTTTTT.

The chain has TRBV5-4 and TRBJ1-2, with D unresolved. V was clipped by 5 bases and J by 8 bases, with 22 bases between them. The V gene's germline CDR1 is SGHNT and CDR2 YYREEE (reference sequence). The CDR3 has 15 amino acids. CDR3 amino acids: CASRELSATIRGYTF. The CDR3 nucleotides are TGTGCCAGCAGAGAACTATCGGCAACGATCAGAGGCTACACCTTC.

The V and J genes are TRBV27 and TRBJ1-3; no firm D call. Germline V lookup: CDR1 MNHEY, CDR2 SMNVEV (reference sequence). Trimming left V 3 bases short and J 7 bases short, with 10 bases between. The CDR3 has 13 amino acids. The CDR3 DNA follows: TGTGCCAGCAGTTTCTCCAACGGGAACACCATATATTTT. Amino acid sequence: CASSFSNGNTIYF.

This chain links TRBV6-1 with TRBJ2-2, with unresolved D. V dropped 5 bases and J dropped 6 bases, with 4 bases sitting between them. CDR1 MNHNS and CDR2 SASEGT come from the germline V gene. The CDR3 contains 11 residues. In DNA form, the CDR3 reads TGTGCCAGCAGTACCCCCGGGGAGCTGTTTTTT. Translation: CASSTPGELFF.

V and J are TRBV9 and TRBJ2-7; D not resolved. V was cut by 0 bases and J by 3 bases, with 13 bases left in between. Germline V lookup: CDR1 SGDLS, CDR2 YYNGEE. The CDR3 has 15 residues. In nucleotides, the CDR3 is TGTGCCAGCAGCGTAGGAAGTTGGGGTCTCTACGAGCAGTACTTC. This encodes CASSVGSWGLYEQYF.

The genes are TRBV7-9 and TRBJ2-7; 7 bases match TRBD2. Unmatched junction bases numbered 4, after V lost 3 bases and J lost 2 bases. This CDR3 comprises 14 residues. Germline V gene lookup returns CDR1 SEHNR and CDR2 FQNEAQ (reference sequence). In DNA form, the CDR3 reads TGTGCCAGCAGCTTTGCGGGAGTGCCCTACGAGCAGTACTTC. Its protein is CASSFAGVPYEQYF.